The clone carrying this T cell receptor beta chain turned up a few times. Its specificity is not known. This record comes from a study of response to subunit inactivated influenza vaccine. General study findings and limits: The authors put forward the suggestion that each seasonal influenza vaccination may bring in only a limited number of new T cells.

TCRdb reanalysed the RT-PCR reads using MiXCR and keeps one entry per CDR3 protein. This sample has approximately 700,000 distinct CDR3 sequences, with around a sixth found just once. The J segment lost 2 bases and the V segment lost 5 bases, leaving 1 base of the junction unmatched. The CDR3 has 13 residues. Germline V lookup: CDR1 MNHEY, CDR2 SVGEGT. V and J are TRBV6-2 or TRBV6-3 and TRBJ2-5; 8 positions agree with TRBD2. This sample comprised PBMCs from blood, obtained 11 to 12 days after vaccination. The sequence came from a man aged 50-60 years who received an inactivated influenza vaccine. This chain's CDR3 is CASSKRGQETQYF. The CDR3 region has the DNA TGTGCCAGCAGTAAGCGGGGGCAAGAGACCCAGTACTTC.